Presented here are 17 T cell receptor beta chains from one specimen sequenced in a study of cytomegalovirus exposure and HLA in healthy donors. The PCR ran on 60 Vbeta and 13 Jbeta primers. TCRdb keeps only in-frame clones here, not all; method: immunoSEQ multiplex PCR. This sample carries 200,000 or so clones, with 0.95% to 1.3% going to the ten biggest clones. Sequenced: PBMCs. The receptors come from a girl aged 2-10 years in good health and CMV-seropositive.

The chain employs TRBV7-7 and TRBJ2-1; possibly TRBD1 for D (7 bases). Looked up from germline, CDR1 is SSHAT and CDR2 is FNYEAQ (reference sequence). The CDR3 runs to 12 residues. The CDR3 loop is CASGDREGEQFF. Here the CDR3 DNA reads TGTGCTAGCGGAGACAGGGAAGGTGAGCAGTTCTTC.

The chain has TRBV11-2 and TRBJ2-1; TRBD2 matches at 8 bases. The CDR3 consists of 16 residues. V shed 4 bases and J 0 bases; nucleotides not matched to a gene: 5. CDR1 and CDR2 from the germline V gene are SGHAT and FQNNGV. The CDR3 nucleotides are TGTGCCAGCAGCTCCGTAGCGGGGAGCTCCTACAATGAGCAGTTCTTC. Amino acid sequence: CASSSVAGSSYNEQFF. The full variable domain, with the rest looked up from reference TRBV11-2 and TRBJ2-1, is EAGVAQSPRYKIIEKRQSVAFWCNPISGHATLYWYQQILGQGPKLLIQFQNNGVVDDSQLPKDRFSAERLKGVDSTLKIQPAKLEDSAVYLCASSSVAGSSYNEQFFGPGTRLTVL.

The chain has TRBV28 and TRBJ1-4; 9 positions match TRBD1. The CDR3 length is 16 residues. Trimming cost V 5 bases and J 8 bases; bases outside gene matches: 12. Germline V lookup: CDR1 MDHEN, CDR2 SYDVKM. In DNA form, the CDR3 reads TGTGCCAGCAGTCCACCCCCCGGGACAGGGATCGAAAAACTGTTTTTT. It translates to CASSPPPGTGIEKLFF. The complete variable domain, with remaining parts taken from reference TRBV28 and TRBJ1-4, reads DVKVTQSSRYLVKRTGEKVFLECVQDMDHENMFWYRQDPGLGLRLIYFSYDVKMKEKGDIPEGYSVSREKKERFSLILESASTNQTSMYLCASSPPPGTGIEKLFFGSGTQLSVL.

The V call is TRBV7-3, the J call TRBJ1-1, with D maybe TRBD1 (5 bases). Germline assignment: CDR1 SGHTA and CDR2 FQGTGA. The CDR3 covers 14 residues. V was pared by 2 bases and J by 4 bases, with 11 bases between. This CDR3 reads CASSLLGVGTEAFF. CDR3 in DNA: TGTGCCAGCAGCTTACTAGGGGTTGGCACTGAAGCTTTCTTT.

CDR3: CASSLQGATGTF. The CDR3 coding sequence is TGTGCCAGCAGTTTGCAGGGTGCGACGGGCACCTTC. This chain joins TRBV28 and TRBJ1-2; D may be TRBD1 (5 bases). V dropped 3 bases and J dropped 13 bases, with 15 bases sitting between them. CDR1 and CDR2 from the germline V gene are MDHEN and SYDVKM. CDR3 length: 12 amino acids.

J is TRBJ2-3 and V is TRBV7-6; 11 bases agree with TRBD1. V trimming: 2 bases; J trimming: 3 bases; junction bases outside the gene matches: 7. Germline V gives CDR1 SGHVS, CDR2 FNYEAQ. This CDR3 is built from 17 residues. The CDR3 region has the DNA TGTGCCAGCAGCTTACGTTATGGACAGGGGGCGACAGATACGCAGTATTTT. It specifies CASSLRYGQGATDTQYF.

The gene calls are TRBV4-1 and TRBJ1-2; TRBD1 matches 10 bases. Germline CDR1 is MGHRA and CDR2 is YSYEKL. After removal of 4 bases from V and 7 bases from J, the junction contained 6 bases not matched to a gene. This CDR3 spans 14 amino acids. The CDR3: CASSPRQGAGGYTF. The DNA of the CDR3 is TGCGCCAGCAGCCCTAGACAGGGGGCGGGTGGCTACACCTTC.

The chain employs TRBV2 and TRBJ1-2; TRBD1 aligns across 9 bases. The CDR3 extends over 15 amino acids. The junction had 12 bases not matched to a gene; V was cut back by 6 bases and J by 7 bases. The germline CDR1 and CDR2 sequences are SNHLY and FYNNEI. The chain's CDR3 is CASRGIPGTGFGYTF. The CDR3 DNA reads TGTGCCAGCAGGGGAATACCCGGGACAGGGTTTGGCTACACCTTC.

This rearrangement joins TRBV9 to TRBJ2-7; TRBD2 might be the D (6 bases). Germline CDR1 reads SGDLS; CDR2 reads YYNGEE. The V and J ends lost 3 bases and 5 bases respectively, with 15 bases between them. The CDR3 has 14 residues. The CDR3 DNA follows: TGTGCCAGCAGCGAACGACTAGATATAAACGAGCAGTACTTC. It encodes CASSERLDINEQYF.

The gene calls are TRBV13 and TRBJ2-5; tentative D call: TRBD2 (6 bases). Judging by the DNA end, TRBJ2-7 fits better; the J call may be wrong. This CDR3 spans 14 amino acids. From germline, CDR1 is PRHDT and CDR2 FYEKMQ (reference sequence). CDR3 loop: CASSLGRREGEQYF. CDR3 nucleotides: TGTGCCAGCAGCTTAGGCCGGCGGGAAGGCGAGCAGTACTTC.

The CDR3 bases are TGCGCCAGCAGTGAGTCCGAACAGGGGGCGCGCACCTTC. This encodes CASSESEQGARTF. V and J are TRBV10-2 and TRBJ1-2; 9 nucleotides agree with TRBD1. V was pared by 0 bases and J by 13 bases, with 6 bases of the junction left unmatched. CDR3 length: 13 residues. Germline loops: CDR1 WSHSY, CDR2 SAAADI.

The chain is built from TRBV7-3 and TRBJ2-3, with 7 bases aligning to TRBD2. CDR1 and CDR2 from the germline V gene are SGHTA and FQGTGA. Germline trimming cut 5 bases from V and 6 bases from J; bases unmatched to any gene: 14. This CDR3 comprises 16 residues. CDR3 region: CASSPGGGRAADTQYF. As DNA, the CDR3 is TGTGCCAGCAGCCCGGGGGGAGGGAGGGCCGCGGATACGCAGTATTTT. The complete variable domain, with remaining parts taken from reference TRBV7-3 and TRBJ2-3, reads GAGVSQTPSNKVTEKGKYVELRCDPISGHTALYWYRQSLGQGPEFLIYFQGTGAADDSGLPNDRFFAVRPEGSVSTLKIQRTERGDSAVYLCASSPGGGRAADTQYFGPGTRLTVL.

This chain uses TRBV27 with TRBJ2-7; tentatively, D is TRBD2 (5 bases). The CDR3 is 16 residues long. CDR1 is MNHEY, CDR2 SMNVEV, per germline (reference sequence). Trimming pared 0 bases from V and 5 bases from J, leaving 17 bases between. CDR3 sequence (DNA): TGTGCCAGCAGTTTATCGTTGGGGAGCCTAGGCCACGAGCAGTACTTC. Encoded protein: CASSLSLGSLGHEQYF.

The CDR3 DNA follows: TGTGCCCAGGGGGGGACAGGTCACTACGAGCAGTACTTC. Amino acids: CAQGGTGHYEQYF. This chain links TRBV2 with TRBJ2-7; maybe TRBD1 (8 bases). Per germline, CDR1 SNHLY and CDR2 FYNNEI. V was trimmed by 11 bases and J by 3 bases, leaving 17 bases between them. The CDR3 covers 13 residues.

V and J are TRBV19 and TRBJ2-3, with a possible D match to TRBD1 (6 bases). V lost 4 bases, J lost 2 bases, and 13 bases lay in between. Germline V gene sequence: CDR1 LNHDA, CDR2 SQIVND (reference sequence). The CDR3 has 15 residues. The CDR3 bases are TGTGCCAGTAGTACTATGGACAGTTTCACAGATACGCAGTATTTT. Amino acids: CASSTMDSFTDTQYF.

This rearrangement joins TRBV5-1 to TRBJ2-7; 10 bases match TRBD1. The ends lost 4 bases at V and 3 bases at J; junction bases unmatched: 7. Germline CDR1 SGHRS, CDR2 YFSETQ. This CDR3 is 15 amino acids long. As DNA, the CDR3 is TGCGCCAGCAGCCGCGGACAGGGGGAGATCTACGAGCAGTACTTC. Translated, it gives CASSRGQGEIYEQYF.

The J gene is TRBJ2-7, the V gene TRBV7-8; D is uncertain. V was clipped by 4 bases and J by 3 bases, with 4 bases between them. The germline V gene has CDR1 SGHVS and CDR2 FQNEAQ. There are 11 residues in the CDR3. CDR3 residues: CASSWLYEQYF. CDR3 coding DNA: TGTGCCAGCAGCTGGCTCTACGAGCAGTACTTC.